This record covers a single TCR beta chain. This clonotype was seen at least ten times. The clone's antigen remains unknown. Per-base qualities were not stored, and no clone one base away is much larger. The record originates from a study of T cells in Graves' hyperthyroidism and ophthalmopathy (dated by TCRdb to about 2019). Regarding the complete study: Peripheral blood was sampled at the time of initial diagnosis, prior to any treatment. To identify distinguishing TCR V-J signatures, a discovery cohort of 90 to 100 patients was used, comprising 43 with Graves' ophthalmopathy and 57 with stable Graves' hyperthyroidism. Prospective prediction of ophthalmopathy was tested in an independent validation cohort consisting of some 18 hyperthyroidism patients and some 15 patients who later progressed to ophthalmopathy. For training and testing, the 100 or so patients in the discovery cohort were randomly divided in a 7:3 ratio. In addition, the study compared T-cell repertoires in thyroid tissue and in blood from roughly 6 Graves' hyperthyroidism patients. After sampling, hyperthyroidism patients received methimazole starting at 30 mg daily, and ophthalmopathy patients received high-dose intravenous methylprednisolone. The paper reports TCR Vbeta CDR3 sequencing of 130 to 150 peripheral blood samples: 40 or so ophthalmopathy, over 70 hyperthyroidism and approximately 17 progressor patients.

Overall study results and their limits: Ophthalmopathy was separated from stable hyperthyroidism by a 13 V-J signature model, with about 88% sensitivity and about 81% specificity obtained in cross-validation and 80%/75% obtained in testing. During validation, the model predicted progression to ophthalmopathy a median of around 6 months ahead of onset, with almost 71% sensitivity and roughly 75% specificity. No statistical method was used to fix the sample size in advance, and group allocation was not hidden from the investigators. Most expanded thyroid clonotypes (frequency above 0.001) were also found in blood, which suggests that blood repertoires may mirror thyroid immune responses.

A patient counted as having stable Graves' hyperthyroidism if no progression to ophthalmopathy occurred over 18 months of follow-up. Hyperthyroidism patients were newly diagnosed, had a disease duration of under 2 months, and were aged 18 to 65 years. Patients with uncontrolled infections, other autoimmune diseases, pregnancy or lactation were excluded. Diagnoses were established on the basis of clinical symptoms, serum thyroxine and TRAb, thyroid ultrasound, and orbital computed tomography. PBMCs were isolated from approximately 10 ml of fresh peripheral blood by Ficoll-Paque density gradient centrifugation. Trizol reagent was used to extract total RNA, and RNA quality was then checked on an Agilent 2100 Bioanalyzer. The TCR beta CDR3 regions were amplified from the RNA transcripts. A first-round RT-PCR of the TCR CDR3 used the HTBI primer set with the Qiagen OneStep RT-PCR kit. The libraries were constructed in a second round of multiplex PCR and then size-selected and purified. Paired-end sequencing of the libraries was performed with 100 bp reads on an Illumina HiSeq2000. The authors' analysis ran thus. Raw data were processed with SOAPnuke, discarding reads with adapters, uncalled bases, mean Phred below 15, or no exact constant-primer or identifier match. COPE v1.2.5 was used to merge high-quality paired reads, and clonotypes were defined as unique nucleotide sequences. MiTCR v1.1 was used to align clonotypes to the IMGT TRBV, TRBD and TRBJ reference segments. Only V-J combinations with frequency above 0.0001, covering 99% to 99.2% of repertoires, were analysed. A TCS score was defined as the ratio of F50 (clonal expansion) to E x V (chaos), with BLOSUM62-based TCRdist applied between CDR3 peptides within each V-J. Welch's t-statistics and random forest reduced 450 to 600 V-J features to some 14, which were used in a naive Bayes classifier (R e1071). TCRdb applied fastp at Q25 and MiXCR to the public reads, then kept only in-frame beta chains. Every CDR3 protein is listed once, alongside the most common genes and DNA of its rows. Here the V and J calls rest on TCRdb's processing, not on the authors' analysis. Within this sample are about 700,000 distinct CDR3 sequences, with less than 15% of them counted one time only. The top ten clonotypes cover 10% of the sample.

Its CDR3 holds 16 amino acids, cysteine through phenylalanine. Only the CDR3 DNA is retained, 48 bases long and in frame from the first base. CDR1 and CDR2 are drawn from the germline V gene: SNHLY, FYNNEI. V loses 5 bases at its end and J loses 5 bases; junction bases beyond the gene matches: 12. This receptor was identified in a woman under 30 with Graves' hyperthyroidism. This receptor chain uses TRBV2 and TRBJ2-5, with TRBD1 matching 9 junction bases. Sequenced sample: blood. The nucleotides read TGTGCCAGCAGTCCCCTACAGGGGGCTGAGGTTGAGACCCAGTACTTC. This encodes CASSPLQGAEVETQYF.